This T cell receptor beta chain derives from a study of OX40 agonist ivuxolimab in advanced cancers. Study-level points and caveats: On average, a greater number of expanded clones characterised CD8+ T cells relative to CD4+. Part of the nonresponder group also had normalized T-cell clonal expansion that was low.

On this clone itself: The antigen is undetermined.

This CDR3 comprises 17 residues. Trimming cost V 3 bases and J 0 bases; bases outside gene matches: 9. Germline V gene sequence: CDR1 MNHEY, CDR2 SMNVEV (reference sequence). Repertoires were generated with immunoSEQ multiplex PCR, while TCRdb's copy carries only in-frame clones and drops some. The sample has approximately 90,000 clones; 70% to 90% are singletons. Source: CD4+ or CD8+ T cells sorted from blood, taken in a trial of the OX40 agonist ivuxolimab. The chain joins TRBV27 to TRBJ2-3; 7 nucleotides match TRBD1. The receptor was isolated from an adult with an advanced solid tumor such as melanoma, head and neck, liver or kidney cancer. CDR3 amino acids: CASSLITGASSTDTQYF. The DNA of the CDR3 is TGTGCCAGCAGTTTGATCACAGGGGCCTCTAGCACAGATACGCAGTATTTT.